Listed below are T cell receptor beta chains from one sample, sequenced in a study of vaccination effects on CD4 cells after COVID-19. Their target antigens are unknown. Here immunoSEQ multiplex PCR was the method, and the copy in TCRdb shows in-frame clones only, minus some. The table has tens of thousands of clones, 68% seen once; the top ten hold 4% to 4.5%. The sequenced sample was CD4+ T cells from PBMCs cultured without peptide, obtained before COVID-19 vaccination. Receptors originate from a human donor who received a COVID-19 vaccine. Each CDR3 is given with its conserved first and last residue. The D gene is left open where the match is weak. Expanded clones get a size class; other rows say once, few or many, or leave the size out.

NA	TRBV11-2	NA	TRBJ2-2	TGTGCCAGCAGCCTCCGGACCGAGAACACCGGGGAGCTGTTTTTT	CASSLRTENTGELFF
NA	TRBV11-2	NA	TRBJ1-3	TGTGCCAGCAGTTCCGGGAGGGGCTCTGGAAACACCATATATTTT	CASSSGRGSGNTIYF
NA	TRBV6-5	NA	TRBJ2-5	TGTGCCAGCAGTTACGACGGACAGCGGGAGACCCAGTACTTC	CASSYDGQRETQYF
NA	TRBV18	NA	TRBJ2-3	TGTGCCAGCTCACCACCAGGAGGCTTCGGGCCAGATACGCAGTATTTT	CASSPPGGFGPDTQYF
NA	TRBV7-2	NA	TRBJ2-2	TGTGCCAGCAGCGTGTTTGGGGGAGGGAACACCGGGGAGCTGTTTTTT	CASSVFGGGNTGELFF
TRBD1	TRBV27	NA	TRBJ1-3	TGTGCCAGCAGTTTAGGGACAGGGGTTGGTGGAAACACCATATATTTT	CASSLGTGVGGNTIYF
NA	TRBV11-1	NA	TRBJ1-1	TGTGCCAGCAGCTTTGGCCCTCAGGGTGGGGGCACTGAAGCTTTCTTT	CASSFGPQGGGTEAFF
NA	TRBV3-1/TRBV3-2	few	TRBJ2-7	TGTGCCAGCAGCCAAGCAAGGACTCCCATCTCCGAGCAGTACTTC	CASSQARTPISEQYF
NA	TRBV27	NA	TRBJ2-1	TGTGCCAGCAGTTTATCAGGGGCGGCCTACAATGAGCAGTTCTTC	CASSLSGAAYNEQFF
NA	TRBV10-3	NA	TRBJ1-3	TGTGCCATCAGTGAGTCGATGGGCTCTGGAAACACCATATATTTT	CAISESMGSGNTIYF
TRBD2	TRBV5-6	NA	TRBJ2-1	TGTGCCAGCAGCTACGGGACTAGCGGGGGGGTCTACAATGAGCAGTTCTTC	CASSYGTSGGVYNEQFF
NA	TRBV2	NA	TRBJ2-5	TGTGCCAGCAGCTTCTGGCGCCAAGAGACCCAGTACTTC	CASSFWRQETQYF
TRBD1	TRBV19	NA	TRBJ2-5	TGTGCCAGTAGTATGGGGGGACAGGGTCGGGAGACCCAGTACTTC	CASSMGGQGRETQYF
TRBD1	TRBV28	NA	TRBJ1-2	TGTGCCAGCCTTAGACAGGGAAGGGACTACACCTTC	CASLRQGRDYTF
NA	TRBV11-2	NA	TRBJ2-1	TGTGCCAGCAGCTTAAGGCCCTCTGGGATTAATGAGCAGTTCTTC	CASSLRPSGINEQFF
TRBD2	TRBV6-4	NA	TRBJ2-5	TGTGCCAGCAGCGACACTAGCGGGTCACAAGAGACCCAGTACTTC	CASSDTSGSQETQYF
NA	TRBV2	NA	TRBJ1-4	TGTGCCAGCAGTGAAGGCCGTAATTGGGAAAAACTGTTTTTT	CASSEGRNWEKLFF
TRBD2	TRBV19	NA	TRBJ2-1	TGTGCCAGTAGTTCAAGGACTAGCGGGTTCTACAATGAGCAGTTCTTC	CASSSRTSGFYNEQFF
TRBD1	TRBV10-2	NA	TRBJ2-7	TGCGCCAGCAGAATGACAGGGAGTACCTACGAGCAGTACTTC	CASRMTGSTYEQYF
NA	TRBV4-1	NA	TRBJ1-1	TGCGCCAGCAGCCAAGATCTTACTGAAGCTTTCTTT	CASSQDLTEAFF
NA	TRBV24-1	few	TRBJ1-5	TGTGCCACCAGTGACCCAGACCAGCCCCAGCATTTT	CATSDPDQPQHF
NA	TRBV18	NA	TRBJ1-2	TGTGCCAGCTCACCTTGGGACGGAACTAACTATGGCTACACCTTC	CASSPWDGTNYGYTF
NA	TRBV5-1	NA	TRBJ2-2	TGCGCCAGCAGCTTGCGGCAGAACACCGGGGAGCTGTTTTTT	CASSLRQNTGELFF
NA	TRBV18	NA	TRBJ2-2	TGTGCCAGCTCAACTCCGAACACCGGGGAGCTGTTTTTT	CASSTPNTGELFF
TRBD1	TRBV3-1/TRBV3-2	medium-sized	TRBJ1-2	TGTGCCAGCAGCCACCTCGACAGGGGGGCCTATGGCTACACCTTC	CASSHLDRGAYGYTF
NA	TRBV4-2	once	TRBJ2-5	TGTGCCAGCAGCCCCTACAGGAGTCAAGAGACCCAGTACTTC	CASSPYRSQETQYF
NA	TRBV4-2	NA	TRBJ2-1	TGTGCCAGCAGGCAACCTCGAGGGACTCCCCTCAAGCAGTTCTTC	CASRQPRGTPLKQFF
NA	TRBV2	few	TRBJ2-3	TGTGCCAGCAGTGAAATAAGCACAGATACGCAGTATTTT	CASSEISTDTQYF
TRBD2	TRBV19	NA	TRBJ2-3	TGTGCCAGTAGTACCTCTCTAGCGGGAGGAACAGATACGCAGTATTTT	CASSTSLAGGTDTQYF
NA	TRBV3-1/TRBV3-2	NA	TRBJ2-7	TGTGCCAGCAGCCAAGGGTCGGTAGCGGAAGTCGAGCAGTACTTC	CASSQGSVAEVEQYF
NA	TRBV6-5	few	TRBJ1-4	TGTGCCAGCAGGCAACCAGAAAAACTGTTTTTT	CASRQPEKLFF
TRBD1	TRBV5-1	NA	TRBJ2-2	TGCGCCAGCAGCTTGTATGACAGGGGAGGTCGTACCGGGGAGCTGTTTTTT	CASSLYDRGGRTGELFF
TRBD1	TRBV6-5	NA	TRBJ1-6	TGTGCCAGCAGCGCGGACAGGGGCGGTAATTCACCCCTCCACTTT	CASSADRGGNSPLHF
NA	TRBV6-6	NA	TRBJ1-3	TGTGCCAGCAGTCGAAACGTAGACACCATATATTTT	CASSRNVDTIYF
TRBD2	TRBV5-5	NA	TRBJ2-3	TGTGCCAGCAGCACACTAGCGGGCACAGATACGCAGTATTTT	CASSTLAGTDTQYF
NA	TRBV24-1	NA	TRBJ1-1	TGTGCCACCAGTGACTCCCGTAGGGGCGGGGTTGAAGCTTTCTTT	CATSDSRRGGVEAFF
NA	TRBV5-8	NA	TRBJ2-5	TGTGCCAGCAGCTTGGGCCATCAGGGCAGCCAAGAGACCCAGTACTTC	CASSLGHQGSQETQYF
NA	TRBV30	NA	TRBJ1-1	TGTGCCTGGAGTGCCGTAAGGAACACTGAAGCTTTCTTT	CAWSAVRNTEAFF